This TCR beta chain was documented in a study of T cell responses to AZD1222 COVID-19 vaccine. The protocol was immunoSEQ multiplex PCR, while the TCRdb copy is restricted to in-frame clones and leaves out a portion. In the table there are 100,000 to 150,000 clones, about nine tenths of which are singletons. At least ten counts were recorded for this clone. Per germline, CDR1 MGHRA and CDR2 YSYEKL. This CDR3 has 15 amino acids. J was trimmed by 2 bases and V by 0 bases; bases with no gene match: 4. The chain links TRBV4-1 to TRBJ2-7, with TRBD2 identical over 7 bases. The sequencing used peripheral blood, collected on day 0 of AZD1222 vaccination. The receptor was isolated from an adult in good health. The CDR3 region is CASSQEGRGTYEQYF. The CDR3 DNA reads TGCGCCAGCAGCCAAGAGGGGAGGGGAACCTACGAGCAGTACTTC.